The present TCR beta chain was sequenced within a study of blood T cell repertoires in COVID-19. Sequencing used immunoSEQ multiplex PCR; TCRdb keeps in-frame clones, though not all of them. The data show roughly 70,000 clones, about 80% seen once. The sequence was collected from a woman in her sixties with acute or convalescent COVID-19. Sequencing was performed on peripheral blood.

The CDR3 nucleotides read TGTGCCAGCAGTTCCCGGGGGAGCTCCTACGAGCAGTACTTC. Translating it yields CASSSRGSSYEQYF. The rearrangement links TRBV27 to TRBJ2-7; a weak D match, TRBD2 (6 bases). V shed 4 bases and J shed 0 bases, with 10 bases lying between them. Per the germline V gene, CDR1 is MNHEY and CDR2 is SMNVEV (reference sequence). The CDR3 covers 14 residues.